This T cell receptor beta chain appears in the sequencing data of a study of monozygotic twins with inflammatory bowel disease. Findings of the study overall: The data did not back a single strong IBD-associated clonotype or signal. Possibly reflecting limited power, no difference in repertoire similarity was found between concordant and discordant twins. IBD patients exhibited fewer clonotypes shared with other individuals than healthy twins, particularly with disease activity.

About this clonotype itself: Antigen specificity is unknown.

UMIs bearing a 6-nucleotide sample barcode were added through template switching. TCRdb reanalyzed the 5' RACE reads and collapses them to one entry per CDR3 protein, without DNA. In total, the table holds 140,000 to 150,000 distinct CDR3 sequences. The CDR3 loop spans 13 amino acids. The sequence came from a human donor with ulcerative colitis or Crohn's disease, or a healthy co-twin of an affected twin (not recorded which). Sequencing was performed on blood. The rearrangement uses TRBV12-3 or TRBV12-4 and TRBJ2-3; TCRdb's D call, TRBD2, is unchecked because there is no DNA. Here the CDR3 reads CATLAGISDTQYF.